This T cell receptor (beta chain) was documented in a study of T cells in Graves' hyperthyroidism and ophthalmopathy. This clonotype was recorded many times. Exclusion followed for patients with uncontrolled infection, other autoimmune disease, pregnancy or lactation. The PBMCs studied were ones that came from about 10 ml fresh peripheral blood. This CDR3 has 17 amino acids. CDR1 and CDR2 (germline): MNHEY, SVGEGT. J gave up 3 bases and V 6 bases, and 7 bases lay outside the gene matches. Amplification of TCR beta CDR3 regions was performed using RNA transcripts as template. In the first-round RT-PCR of the TCR CDR3, the HTBI primer set was used. MiXCR, run by TCRdb on the multiplex PCR reads, gives a single entry per CDR3 protein. The top ten hold roughly 7% of the sample, which has 500,000 to 750,000 distinct CDR3 sequences, approximately 15% seen once.

The sequence derives from a woman aged 18-29 years with Graves' ophthalmopathy. This chain connects TRBV6-2 or TRBV6-3 to TRBJ2-2; 13 positions match TRBD2. Material for sequencing was blood. For the CDR3, the DNA is TGTGCCAGCAGAGGACTAGCGGGAGCTTCGGACACCGGGGAGCTGTTTTTT. The encoded protein is CASRGLAGASDTGELFF.